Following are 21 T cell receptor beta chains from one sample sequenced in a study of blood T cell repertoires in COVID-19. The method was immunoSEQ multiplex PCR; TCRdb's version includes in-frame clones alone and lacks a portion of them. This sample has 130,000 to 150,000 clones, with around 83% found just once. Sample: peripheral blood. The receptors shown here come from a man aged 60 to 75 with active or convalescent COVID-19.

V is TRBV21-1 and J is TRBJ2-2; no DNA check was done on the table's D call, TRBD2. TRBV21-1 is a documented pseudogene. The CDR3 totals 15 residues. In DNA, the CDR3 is TGTGCCAGCAGCAAATCAGCGGGAGGGACCGGGGAGCTGTTTTTT. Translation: CASSKSAGGTGELFF.

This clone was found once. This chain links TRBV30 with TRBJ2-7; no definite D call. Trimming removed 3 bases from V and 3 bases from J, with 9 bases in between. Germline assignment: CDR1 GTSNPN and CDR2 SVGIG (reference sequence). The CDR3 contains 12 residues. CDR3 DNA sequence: TGTGCCTGGAGCCTAAACTTCTACGAGCAGTACTTC. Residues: CAWSLNFYEQYF.

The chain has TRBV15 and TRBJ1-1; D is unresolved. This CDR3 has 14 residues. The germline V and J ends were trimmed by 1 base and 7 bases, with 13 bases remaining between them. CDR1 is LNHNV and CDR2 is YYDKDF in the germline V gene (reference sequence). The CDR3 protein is CATSRVGGRGEAFF. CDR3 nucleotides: TGTGCCACCAGCAGAGTGGGCGGGCGAGGTGAAGCTTTCTTT.

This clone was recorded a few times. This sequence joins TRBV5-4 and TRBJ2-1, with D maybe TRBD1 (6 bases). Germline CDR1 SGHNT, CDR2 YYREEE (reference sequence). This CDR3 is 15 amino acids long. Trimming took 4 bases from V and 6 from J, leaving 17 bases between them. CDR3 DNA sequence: TGTGCCAGCAGCCCAGGACAGCAAATAACCAATGAGCAGTTCTTC. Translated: CASSPGQQITNEQFF.

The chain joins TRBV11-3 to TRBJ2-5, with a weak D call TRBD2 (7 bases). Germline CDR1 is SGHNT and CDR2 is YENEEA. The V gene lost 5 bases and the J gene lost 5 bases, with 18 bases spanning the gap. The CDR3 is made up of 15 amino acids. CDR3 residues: CASSHGEGTGETQYF. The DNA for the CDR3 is TGTGCCAGCAGCCACGGGGAGGGTACAGGGGAGACCCAGTACTTC.

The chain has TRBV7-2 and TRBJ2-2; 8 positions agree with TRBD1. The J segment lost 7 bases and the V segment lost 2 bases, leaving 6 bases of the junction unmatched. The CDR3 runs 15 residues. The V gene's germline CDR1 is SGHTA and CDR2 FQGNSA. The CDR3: CASSLQGAGGGELFF. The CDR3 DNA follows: TGTGCCAGCAGCTTACAGGGGGCGGGTGGCGGGGAGCTGTTTTTT. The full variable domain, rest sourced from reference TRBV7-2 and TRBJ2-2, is GAGVSQSPSNKVTEKGKDVELRCDPISGHTALYWYRQSLGQGLEFLIYFQGNSAPDKSGLPSDRFSAERTGGSVSTLTIQRTQQEDSAVYLCASSLQGAGGGELFFGEGSRLTVL.

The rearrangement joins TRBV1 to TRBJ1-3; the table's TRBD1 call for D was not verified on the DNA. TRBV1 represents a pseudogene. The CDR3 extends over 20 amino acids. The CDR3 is CTSSQEGDFEGAQPGNTIYF. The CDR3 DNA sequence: TGCACCAGCAGCCAAGAAGGGGACTTTGAGGGGGCGCAGCCGGGAAACACCATATATTTT.

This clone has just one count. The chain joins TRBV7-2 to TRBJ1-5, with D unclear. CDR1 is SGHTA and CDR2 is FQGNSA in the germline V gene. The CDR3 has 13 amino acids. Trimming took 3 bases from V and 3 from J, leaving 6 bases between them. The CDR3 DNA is TGTGCCAGCAGCTTCCAGGCCAATCAGCCCCAGCATTTT. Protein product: CASSFQANQPQHF.

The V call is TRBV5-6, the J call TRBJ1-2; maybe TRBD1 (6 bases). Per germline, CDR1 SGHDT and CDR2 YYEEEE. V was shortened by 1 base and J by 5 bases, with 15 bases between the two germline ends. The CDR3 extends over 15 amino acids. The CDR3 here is CASSLSPDSLYGYTF. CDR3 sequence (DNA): TGTGCCAGCAGCTTGAGCCCGGACAGCCTTTATGGCTACACCTTC.

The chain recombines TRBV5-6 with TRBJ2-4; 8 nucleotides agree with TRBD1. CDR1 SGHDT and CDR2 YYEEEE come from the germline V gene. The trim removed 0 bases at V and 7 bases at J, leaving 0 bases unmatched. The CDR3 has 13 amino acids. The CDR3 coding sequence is TGTGCCAGCAGCTTGGGACAGGGGAACATTCAGTACTTC. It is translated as CASSLGQGNIQYF.

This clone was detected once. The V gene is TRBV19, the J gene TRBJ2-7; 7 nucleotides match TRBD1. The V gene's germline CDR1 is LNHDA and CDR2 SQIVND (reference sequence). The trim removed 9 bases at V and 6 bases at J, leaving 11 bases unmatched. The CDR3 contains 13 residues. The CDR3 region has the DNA TGTGCCAGAAAACCGGGACAGTTGAGCGAGCAGTACTTC. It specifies CARKPGQLSEQYF.

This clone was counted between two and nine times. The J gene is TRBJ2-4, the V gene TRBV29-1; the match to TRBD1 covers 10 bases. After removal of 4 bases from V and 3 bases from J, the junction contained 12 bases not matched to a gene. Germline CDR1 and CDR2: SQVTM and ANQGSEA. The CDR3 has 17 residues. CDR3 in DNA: TGCAGCGTTGTTCGGACAGGGGGGTTACTAAGCAAAAACATTCAGTACTTC. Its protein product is CSVVRTGGLLSKNIQYF.

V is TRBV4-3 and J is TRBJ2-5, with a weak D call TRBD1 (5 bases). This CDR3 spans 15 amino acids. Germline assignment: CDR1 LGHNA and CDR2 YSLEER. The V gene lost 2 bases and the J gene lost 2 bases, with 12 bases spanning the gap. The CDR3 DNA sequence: TGCGCCAGCAGCCAACCCGACAGCCGTCAAGAGACCCAGTACTTC. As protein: CASSQPDSRQETQYF.

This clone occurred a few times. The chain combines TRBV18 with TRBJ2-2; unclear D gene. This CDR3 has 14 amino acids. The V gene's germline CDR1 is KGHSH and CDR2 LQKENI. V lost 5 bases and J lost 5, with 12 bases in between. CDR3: CASSSSVMTGELFF. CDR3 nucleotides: TGTGCCAGCTCATCCAGTGTTATGACCGGGGAGCTGTTTTTT. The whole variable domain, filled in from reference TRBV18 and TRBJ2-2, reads NAGVMQNPRHLVRRRGQEARLRCSPMKGHSHVYWYRQLPEEGLKFMVYLQKENIIDESGMPKERFSAEFPKEGPSILRIQQVVRGDSAAYFCASSSSVMTGELFFGEGSRLTVL.

CDR3: CASSIGTGDYGYTF. The DNA of the CDR3 is TGTGCCAGTAGTATAGGGACAGGGGACTATGGCTACACCTTC. The chain uses TRBV19 and TRBJ1-2, with 9 bases aligning to TRBD1. Germline CDR1 LNHDA, CDR2 SQIVND (reference sequence). Trimming at V came to 1 base and at J to 3 bases, leaving 0 bases not matched to a gene. There are 14 residues in the CDR3. Combining the CDR3 with reference TRBV19 and TRBJ1-2 gives the whole variable domain DGGITQSPKYLFRKEGQNVTLSCEQNLNHDAMYWYRQDPGQGLRLIYYSQIVNDFQKGDIAEGYSVSREKKESFPLTVTSAQKNPTAFYLCASSIGTGDYGYTFGSGTRLTVV.

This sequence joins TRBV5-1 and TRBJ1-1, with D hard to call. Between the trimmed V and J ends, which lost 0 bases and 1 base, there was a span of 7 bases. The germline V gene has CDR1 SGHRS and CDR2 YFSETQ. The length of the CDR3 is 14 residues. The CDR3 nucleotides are TGCGCCAGCAGCTTGGTGGCTGCGAACACTGAAGCTTTCTTT. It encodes CASSLVAANTEAFF.

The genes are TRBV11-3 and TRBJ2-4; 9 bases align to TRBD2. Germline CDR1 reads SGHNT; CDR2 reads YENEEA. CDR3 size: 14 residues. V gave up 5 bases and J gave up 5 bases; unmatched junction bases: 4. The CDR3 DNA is TGTGCCAGCAGCAAATTAGCGGGAGAAAACATTCAGTACTTC. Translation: CASSKLAGENIQYF.

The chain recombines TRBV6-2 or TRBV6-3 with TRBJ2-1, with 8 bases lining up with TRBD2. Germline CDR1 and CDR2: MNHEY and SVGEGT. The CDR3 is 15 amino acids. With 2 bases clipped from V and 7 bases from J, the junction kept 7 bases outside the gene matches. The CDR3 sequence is CASSYGLANRNEQFF. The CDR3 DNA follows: TGTGCCAGCAGTTACGGACTAGCCAACCGTAATGAGCAGTTCTTC.

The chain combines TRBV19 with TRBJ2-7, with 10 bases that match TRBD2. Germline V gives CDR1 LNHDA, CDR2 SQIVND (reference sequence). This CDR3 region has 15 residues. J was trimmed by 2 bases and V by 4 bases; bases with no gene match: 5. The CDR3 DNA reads TGTGCCAGTAGTACAAGCGGGGGGGACCCCTACGAGCAGTACTTC. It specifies CASSTSGGDPYEQYF. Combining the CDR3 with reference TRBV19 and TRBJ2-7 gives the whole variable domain DGGITQSPKYLFRKEGQNVTLSCEQNLNHDAMYWYRQDPGQGLRLIYYSQIVNDFQKGDIAEGYSVSREKKESFPLTVTSAQKNPTAFYLCASSTSGGDPYEQYFGPGTRLTVT.

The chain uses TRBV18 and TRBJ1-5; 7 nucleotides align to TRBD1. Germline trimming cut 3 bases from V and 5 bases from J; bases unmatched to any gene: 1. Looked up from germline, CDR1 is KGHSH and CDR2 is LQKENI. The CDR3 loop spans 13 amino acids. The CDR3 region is CASSPQGDQPQHF. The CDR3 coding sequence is TGTGCCAGCTCACCCCAGGGGGATCAGCCCCAGCATTTT.

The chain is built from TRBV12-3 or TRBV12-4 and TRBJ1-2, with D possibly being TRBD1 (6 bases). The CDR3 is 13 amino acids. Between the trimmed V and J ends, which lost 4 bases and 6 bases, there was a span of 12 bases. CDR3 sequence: CASSYRRGNGYTF. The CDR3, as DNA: TGTGCCAGCAGTTATCGCAGGGGTAATGGCTACACCTTC.